Shown below are 31 T cell receptor beta chains from a single sample sequenced in a study of monozygotic twins with inflammatory bowel disease. TCRdb reprocessed the 5' RACE reads, keeping one entry per CDR3 protein, no DNA. The listing contains approximately 330,000 distinct CDR3 sequences. The sequenced sample was blood. The receptor set was obtained from a human donor with ulcerative colitis or Crohn's disease, or a healthy co-twin of an affected twin (not recorded which).

The chain joins TRBV7-2 to TRBJ1-5. The CDR3 sequence is 15 residues long. Germline V gene sequence: CDR1 SGHTA, CDR2 FQGNSA. CDR3 protein: CASSLDRNSNQPQHF.

The chain employs TRBV6-2 or TRBV6-3 and TRBJ2-7; TCRdb names TRBD1, which stays unverified in the absence of DNA. Looked up from germline, CDR1 is MNHEY and CDR2 is SVGEGT. This CDR3 has 15 amino acids. CDR3 amino acids: CASSYKGGSTYEQYF.

The chain is built from TRBV19 and TRBJ1-1. From germline, CDR1 is LNHDA and CDR2 SQIVND (reference sequence). This CDR3 is built from 14 residues. CDR3 protein: CASSLRVWHTEAFF.

CDR3 region: CASSGEITSGPDNEQFF. This sequence joins TRBV5-4 and TRBJ2-1; the D call from TCRdb, TRBD2, cannot be confirmed without DNA. This CDR3 comprises 17 residues. The germline V gene encodes CDR1 SGHNT and CDR2 YYREEE (reference sequence).

The V gene is TRBV6-5, the J gene TRBJ2-5. Germline CDR1 MNHEY, CDR2 SVGAGI. The CDR3 has 11 residues. The CDR3 loop is CASSSGKTQYF.

This chain links TRBV11-3 with TRBJ2-1; TCRdb lists TRBD1, though no DNA is available to test this call. CDR1 SGHNT and CDR2 YENEEA come from the germline V gene. The length of the CDR3 is 15 residues. The CDR3 region is CASSLTTGDRNEQFF.

This rearrangement joins TRBV7-2 to TRBJ2-1. The germline CDR1 and CDR2 sequences are SGHTA and FQGNSA. The CDR3 length is 15 residues. The CDR3 here is CASSLRQISYNEQFF.

The CDR3 loop reads CTSSFEGTNDWVNEKLFF. J is TRBJ1-4 and V is TRBV11-2. This CDR3 contains 18 residues. CDR1 and CDR2 (germline): SGHAT, FQNNGV.

This chain links TRBV4-1 with TRBJ2-1. There are 13 residues in the CDR3. CDR1 and CDR2 (germline): MGHRA, YSYEKL. The CDR3 loop is CASSHPRKNEQFF.

The chain has TRBV12-3 or TRBV12-4 and TRBJ1-5. CDR3 size: 14 residues. This chain's CDR3 is CASRPRTETQPQHF.

V gene TRBV20-1 combines with J gene TRBJ2-4. The CDR3 loop spans 15 amino acids. CDR1 is DFQATT and CDR2 is SNEGSKA in the germline V gene (reference sequence). This CDR3 is CSARPRGFQGNIQYF.

The chain combines TRBV4-1 with TRBJ1-2; the TCRdb D gene call, TRBD1, has no DNA to confirm it. The CDR3 extends over 14 amino acids. In germline, CDR1 is MGHRA, CDR2 YSYEKL. The CDR3 is CASSQPRDRYGYTF.

The chain couples TRBV19 to TRBJ2-3. The CDR3 contains 14 residues. Germline CDR1 is LNHDA and CDR2 is SQIVND (reference sequence). Here the CDR3 reads CASSMDSISDTQYF.

CDR3 sequence: CSARRGGGAYEQYF. The V gene is TRBV20-1, the J gene TRBJ2-7; with no DNA, the TCRdb D assignment of TRBD2 cannot be verified. The CDR3 has 14 amino acids. The germline V gene has CDR1 DFQATT and CDR2 SNEGSKA (reference sequence).

The CDR3 reads CASSLSGGGYNEQFF. The chain joins TRBV5-1 to TRBJ2-1; TCRdb names TRBD2, which stays unverified in the absence of DNA. The germline V gene encodes CDR1 SGHRS and CDR2 YFSETQ. The CDR3 length is 15 residues.

V and J are TRBV7-2 and TRBJ2-7. Germline V gene lookup returns CDR1 SGHTA and CDR2 FQGNSA. CDR3 size: 17 residues. The CDR3 loop reads CASSLAPTGRGAYEQYF.

The rearrangement links TRBV7-9 to TRBJ1-5; the D call of TRBD1 rests on TCRdb alone, since no DNA is present to check it. In germline, CDR1 is SEHNR, CDR2 FQNEAQ (reference sequence). This CDR3 is built from 13 residues. The CDR3 reads CASSLRVDQPQHF.

The chain carries TRBV4-1 and TRBJ1-4. Germline-derived CDR1 and CDR2 are MGHRA and YSYEKL. The CDR3 covers 17 residues. The chain's CDR3 is CASSPYQGTGANEKLFF.

V is TRBV6-4 and J is TRBJ2-1; the D gene TCRdb calls, TRBD2, cannot be checked with no DNA. Germline lookup yields CDR1 MRHNA and CDR2 SNTAGT. This CDR3 comprises 16 residues. The CDR3 is CASSDSASSSYNEQFF.

The CDR3 loop is CASSLGTAYNSPLHF. This chain links TRBV12-3 or TRBV12-4 with TRBJ1-6; checking the TCRdb D call of TRBD1 is not possible without DNA. The CDR3 extends over 15 amino acids.

The chain recombines TRBV7-9 with TRBJ2-2; the TCRdb call, TRBD1, lacks DNA for checking. This CDR3 has 13 amino acids. The germline gives CDR1 SEHNR, CDR2 FQNEAQ (reference sequence). The CDR3 reads CASSLRQARELFF.

The chain employs TRBV5-1 and TRBJ2-5; absent DNA, TCRdb's TRBD2 call cannot be checked. Germline CDR1 is SGHRS and CDR2 is YFSETQ. The CDR3 is made up of 16 amino acids. The CDR3: CASSLDSGSPRETQYF.

The chain has TRBV6-2 or TRBV6-3 and TRBJ1-5. The length of the CDR3 is 12 residues. The germline V gene has CDR1 MNHEY and CDR2 SVGEGT. The CDR3 loop reads CASSYSLQLQHF.

Here the CDR3 reads CASSPGSWLRSDTEAFF. The chain employs TRBV12-3 or TRBV12-4 and TRBJ1-1; the TCRdb D gene call, TRBD1, has no DNA to confirm it. The CDR3 is 17 residues long.

The chain employs TRBV10-2 and TRBJ2-7; TCRdb calls TRBD1, which cannot be checked without DNA. CDR3 length: 16 amino acids. Germline V gene data show CDR1 as WSHSY and CDR2 as SAAADI. The CDR3 spells CASSESGRRLSYEQYF.

The chain carries TRBV10-3 and TRBJ2-1. CDR3 length: 14 amino acids. CDR1 is ENHRY, CDR2 SYGVKD, per germline. CDR3 loop: CAIKATSADNEQFF.

The V call is TRBV20-1, the J call TRBJ1-1; the D call from TCRdb, TRBD1, cannot be confirmed without DNA. CDR3 length equals 15 residues. Germline loops: CDR1 DFQATT, CDR2 SNEGSKA (reference sequence). The CDR3 reads CSARSVDRRNTEAFF.

The rearrangement joins TRBV5-1 to TRBJ1-1. The CDR3 has 17 amino acids. Germline lookup yields CDR1 SGHRS and CDR2 YFSETQ. CDR3 sequence reads: CASSLDFSGIMNTEAFF.

The chain carries TRBV3-1 and TRBJ1-6; TCRdb gives TRBD1 as the D gene, but with no DNA this cannot be confirmed. Per the germline V gene, CDR1 is LGHDT and CDR2 is YNNKEL (reference sequence). The CDR3 extends over 15 amino acids. CDR3 protein: CASSQGTGFMSPLHF.

This chain links TRBV5-1 with TRBJ2-3. The CDR3 loop spans 14 amino acids. Germline CDR1 SGHRS, CDR2 YFSETQ. CDR3 protein: CASSLEAIPDTQYF.

This chain joins TRBV2 and TRBJ2-7; TCRdb's D call of TRBD2 is untestable without DNA. The CDR3 contains 16 residues. CDR1 and CDR2 from the germline V gene are SNHLY and FYNNEI. The CDR3 spells CASNPILAGTSYEQYF.